This T cell receptor beta chain stems from a study of cytomegalovirus exposure and HLA in healthy donors. Researchers ran the PCR with 60 Vbeta and 13 Jbeta primers. Sequencing was performed with immunoSEQ multiplex PCR; in TCRdb, only in-frame clones are kept and a portion is missing. This sample has approximately 81,000 clones, with about four fifths found just once. Germline V lookup: CDR1 MNHEY, CDR2 SMNVEV (reference sequence). There are 15 residues in the CDR3. The sequence came from a woman in her 50s in good health and CMV-seronegative. This chain links TRBV27 with TRBJ2-5; possibly TRBD2 for D (6 bases). The J call may be wrong; the DNA end is better matched by TRBJ2-7. Material: PBMCs. The CDR3 DNA reads as TGTGCCAGCAGTTTAGCTCCGGGACTTCACTACGAGCAGTACTTC. Protein product: CASSLAPGLHYEQYF.